The present entry profiles one T cell receptor (beta chain) with its context. No cognate antigen has been identified for it. It has no much larger one-base neighbor in the sample; base qualities were not kept. The sample originates from a study of blood T cell repertoires in COVID-19 (TCRdb year 2020). With respect to the entire study: Samples from collaborators originated in the United States, Italy and Spain and spanned both the acute and convalescent phases of COVID-19. Deeply sampled blood TCRbeta repertoires from subjects exposed to, actively infected with, or recovered from COVID-19 were included in the dataset. A de-identified subject ID, COVID-19 status, age in years and sex were almost always included in the sample metadata. The material from the prospective study consisted of cDNA or gDNA derived from T cells, B-cell-depleted T cells, or PBMCs. HLA class I and class II types, where available, came from metadata supplied by the sample provider rather than from assay-based typing. Samples were obtained from the ongoing ImmuneRACE study (first 160 participants) and from 1,254 subjects provided by 6 global collaborators. A freely available public database, intended as a resource for researchers studying the immune response to SARS-CoV-2, is where the repertoires were released.

On the study overall, not on this receptor specifically: The amount of clinical and demographic metadata varied by source and participant and was provided uncurated.

CDR1 MGHRA and CDR2 YSYEKL were looked up in the germline V gene. V and J are truncated by 0 bases and 8 bases respectively, leaving an intervening sequence of 17 bases. From the cysteine through the phenylalanine, the CDR3 covers 16 amino acids. The kept DNA is CDR3 alone, 48 bases in frame from the first base. In Seattle, one collaborating source enrolled patients while the infection was active and tracked those patients longitudinally over the course of disease. Each collaborating institution followed its own protocols to collect whole blood in K2EDTA tubes. For TCRbeta analysis, collaborators shipped samples in one of three forms: frozen whole blood, isolated PBMCs, or DNA extracted from either of those sample types. The immunoSEQ Assay, a bias-controlled multiplex PCR, was used to amplify TCRbeta CDR3 regions from genomic DNA. In the original analysis: Within the assay, amplification of reference gene primers was used to estimate how many nucleated cells each sample contained. To quantify the absolute abundance of each unique TCRbeta CDR3 rearrangement, sequence reads were collapsed and filtered. For each sample, productive Simpson clonality was calculated as the square root of Simpson's diversity index over productive rearrangements. Imported from immuneACCESS, the table was reduced by TCRdb to in-frame sequences with V and J called. These copies leave out some clones; in studies compared against another copy, an unresolved V gene accounts for under half, and the cause of the remainder is not known. Clone size and V and J calls were adopted from that table, with D and trimming inferred from the DNA. The sample table shows 250,000 to 300,000 clones, and 85% to 90% are seen once. Approximately 10% of the sample is held by the ten biggest clonotypes.

The material sequenced was peripheral blood. This chain is built from TRBV4-1 and TRBJ1-3; the D region possibly corresponds to TRBD1 (6 bases align). This TCR derives from a woman aged 25-40 years with COVID-19, enrolled during active disease. The base sequence is TGCGCCAGCAGCCAAGAAGTGAATTTGGGGGGGCACACCATATATTTT. The encoded protein is CASSQEVNLGGHTIYF.